This T cell receptor beta chain was sequenced in a study of blood T cell repertoires in COVID-19. Germline CDR1 reads MNHEY; CDR2 reads SVGEGT. Trimming left V 4 bases short and J 3 bases short, with 10 bases between. The CDR3 contains 14 residues. Authors' analysis steps: Nucleated cell number was recorded as an estimate derived from reference gene primer amplification. Sequencing was performed with immunoSEQ multiplex PCR; in TCRdb, only in-frame clones are kept and a portion is missing. V and J calls and clone size come straight from that table; D and trimming were deduced from the DNA. This sample yields about 120,000 clones, of which approximately 83% are seen a single time; 11% belongs to the top ten.

This chain joins TRBV6-2 or TRBV6-3 and TRBJ1-5, with D perhaps matching TRBD1 (6 bases). Specimen: peripheral blood. This TCR was sampled from a man at least 80 years old with acute or convalescent COVID-19. The CDR3 nucleotides are TGTGCCAGCAGTTCAGGACAGCCCAATCAGCCCCAGCATTTT. It is translated as CASSSGQPNQPQHF.